The clone carrying this T cell receptor (beta chain) came up a few times. Antigen unknown. The record originates from a study of T-cell memory formation after mild COVID-19. General study points: A second wave expanding day 15 to 37 was CD4+-biased; contracting clones were balanced. Pre-infection memory harbored some responding clones, suggesting cross-reactive memory joined.

The CDR3 sequence is 17 residues long. V dropped 4 bases and J dropped 0 bases, with 13 bases sitting between them. TCRdb re-called the 5' RACE reads with MiXCR, one entry per CDR3 protein. The data contain around 300,000 distinct CDR3 sequences, roughly an eighth of them seen just once; the ten biggest clones take up 20% to 25%. Material: PBMCs or a T cell subset sorted from them (not recorded which). The genes are TRBV12-3 or TRBV12-4 and TRBJ1-6, with D uncertain. This sequence was found in a young man who had mild COVID-19 (a few samples of this study predate the infection). Cell type and time point are not known. This chain's CDR3 is CASSSGGGNSYNSPLHF. CDR3 coding DNA: TGTGCCAGCAGTTCCGGAGGAGGGAACTCCTATAATTCACCCCTCCACTTT.